This TCR beta chain was captured by sequencing in a study of blood T cell repertoires in COVID-19 (dated by TCRdb to 2018 to 2020). About the full investigation: Collaborator samples came from the United States, Italy and Spain and covered acute and convalescent phases of COVID-19. Subjects who had been exposed to COVID-19, were actively infected with it, or had recovered from it provided the deeply sampled blood TCRbeta repertoires that made up the dataset. Nearly every sample came with metadata listing a de-identified subject ID, COVID-19 status, age in years and sex. The repertoires were made available in a free public database intended to serve as a resource for research on the immune response to SARS-CoV-2. The material from the prospective study consisted of cDNA or gDNA derived from T cells, B-cell-depleted T cells, or PBMCs. HLA class I and class II types, where available, came from metadata supplied by the sample provider rather than from assay-based typing. The samples were drawn from two sources: the first 160 participants of the ongoing ImmuneRACE study, and 1,254 subjects contributed by 6 global collaborators.

On this clone itself: Its recognized antigen is unknown. No much larger clone exists at a distance of one base, and base qualities are not known.

The immunoSEQ Assay, a bias-controlled multiplex PCR, was used to amplify TCRbeta CDR3 regions from genomic DNA. The authors processed their data as follows. Nucleated cell counts per sample were estimated from amplification of reference gene primers within the assay. To quantify the absolute abundance of each unique TCRbeta CDR3 rearrangement, sequence reads were collapsed and filtered. For each sample, productive Simpson clonality was calculated by taking the square root of Simpson's diversity index across productive rearrangements. Here the immuneACCESS table is served through TCRdb, limited to in-frame sequences with V and J called. Missing clones are a known gap in these copies; in checked studies unresolved V genes cover under half, and the rest lacks a known reason. V, J and clone size reflect that table, while D and trimming were determined from the DNA. Across this sample there are around 360,000 clones, with roughly 84% seen only once. The ten largest clonotypes hold roughly 3% of the sample.

Findings and caveats that apply to the study as a whole: The amount of clinical and demographic metadata varied by source and participant and was provided uncurated.

Participants in the prospective study were aged about 18 to 95 years, lived in about two dozen United States geographic areas, and enrolled through a virtual design. In the prospective study, cohorts were assigned on the basis of participant-reported clinical history obtained from a screening survey and a study questionnaire. Recovered participants in ImmuneRACE Cohort 3 were defined as having two consecutive negative NP/OP PCR tests, clearance from a healthcare professional, or resolution of symptoms. In the prospective study, whole blood, serum and a nasopharyngeal or oropharyngeal swab were collected from each participant by mobile phlebotomists. Participants in the prospective study had the option to provide additional blood draws and questionnaires over a roughly two-month period. Blood samples from the prospective study were shipped frozen or at room temperature prior to DNA extraction. V is pruned by 5 bases and J by 4 bases, leaving 15 bases of the junction without a gene match. There are 17 amino acids in the CDR3, from cysteine to phenylalanine inclusive. The read is trimmed to its CDR3 DNA, 51 bases read in frame from base 1. CDR1 and CDR2 were assigned from the germline V gene (reference sequence) as MNHNY and SVGAGI.

This clonotype originated in a woman aged 25 to 39 who had recovered from COVID-19. The chain is assembled from TRBV6-6 and TRBJ2-7; TRBD2 lines up with 9 middle nucleotides. The sequenced sample consisted of PBMCs or T cells enriched from blood (not recorded which). In nucleotides, the sequence is TGTGCCAGCAGTCTTTCATTTAGCGGGGGAAAACCTTACGAGCAGTACTTC. Its translation reads: CASSLSFSGGKPYEQYF.